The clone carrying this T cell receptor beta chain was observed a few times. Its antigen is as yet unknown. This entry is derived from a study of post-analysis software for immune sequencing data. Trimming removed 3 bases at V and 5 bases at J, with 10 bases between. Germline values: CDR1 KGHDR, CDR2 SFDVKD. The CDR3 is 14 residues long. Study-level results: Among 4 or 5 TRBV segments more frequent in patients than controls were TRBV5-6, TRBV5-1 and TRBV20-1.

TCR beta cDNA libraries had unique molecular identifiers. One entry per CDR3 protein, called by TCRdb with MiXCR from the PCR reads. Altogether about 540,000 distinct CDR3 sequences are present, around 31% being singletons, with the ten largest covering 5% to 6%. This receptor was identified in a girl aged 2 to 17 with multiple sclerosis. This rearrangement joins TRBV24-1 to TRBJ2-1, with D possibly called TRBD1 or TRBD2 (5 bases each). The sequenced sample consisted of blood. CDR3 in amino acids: CATSDPGAHNEQFF. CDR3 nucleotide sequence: TGTGCCACCAGTGATCCCGGGGCCCACAATGAGCAGTTCTTC.